Each of the 23 T cell receptor beta chains below was sequenced from the same sample in a study of PD-1 blockade in mismatch repair-deficient tumors. Profiling relied on immunoSEQ multiplex PCR, and the TCRdb table lists in-frame clones only, not all of them. The sample lists 90,000 to 130,000 clones, around 80% occurring once. Sequencing was performed on peripheral blood, taken approximately 60 weeks after starting pembrolizumab. These receptors were collected from an adult with mismatch repair-deficient cancer.

The chain links TRBV11-3 to TRBJ1-2, with D possibly matching TRBD1 (6 bases). This CDR3 has 14 residues. Germline loops: CDR1 SGHNT, CDR2 YENEEA. V lost 6 bases to trimming and J lost 6 bases, with 17 bases between them. The CDR3 loop reads CASSLRSGGNGYTF. The DNA for the CDR3 is TGTGCCAGCAGTCTTAGGTCCGGGGGCAATGGCTACACCTTC.

This clone appeared a few times. The chain has TRBV5-6 and TRBJ1-1, with D perhaps TRBD1 (6 bases). Germline V gene data show CDR1 as SGHDT and CDR2 as YYEEEE. The V end was cut by 7 bases, the J end by 4 bases, with 14 bases between. The CDR3 consists of 13 residues. CDR3 protein: CASRPGGLTEAFF. DNA of the CDR3: TGTGCCAGCCGCCCGGGGGGGCTCACTGAAGCTTTCTTT.

The V call is TRBV2, the J call TRBJ2-2, with D unresolved. CDR3 length equals 15 residues. Germline CDR1 and CDR2: SNHLY and FYNNEI. V was cut by 6 bases and J by 0 bases, with 11 bases left in between. Here the CDR3 reads CASRHTGPNTGELFF. For the CDR3, the DNA is TGTGCCAGCAGACACACCGGCCCGAACACCGGGGAGCTGTTTTTT.

J is TRBJ1-1 and V is TRBV29-1; weak D call: TRBD1 (5 bases). The CDR3 contains 13 residues. The V end was cut by 5 bases, the J end by 1 base, with 11 bases between. The germline gives CDR1 SQVTM, CDR2 ANQGSEA. The CDR3 region has the DNA TGCAGCGTTCGATTGGGGGGGAACACTGAAGCTTTCTTT. Translating it yields CSVRLGGNTEAFF. The variable domain in full, completed from reference TRBV29-1 and TRBJ1-1, reads SAVISQKPSRDICQRGTSLTIQCQVDSQVTMMFWYRQQPGQSLTLIATANQGSEATYESGFVIDKFPISRPNLTFSTLTVSNMSPEDSSIYLCSVRLGGNTEAFFGQGTRLTVV.

The genes are TRBV7-9 and TRBJ2-7, with TRBD2 identical over 13 bases. Germline loops: CDR1 SEHNR, CDR2 FQNEAQ (reference sequence). CDR3 length: 16 residues. V dropped 6 bases and J dropped 1; count of bases not matched to a gene: 6. CDR3 DNA sequence: TGTGCCAGCAGTGGGACTAGCGGGGTTAAATCCTACGAGCAGTACTTC. Translated: CASSGTSGVKSYEQYF.

V is TRBV27 and J is TRBJ1-5; the match to TRBD1 covers 7 bases. The CDR3 runs to 12 residues. V was clipped by 5 bases and J by 12 bases; unmatched bases: 7. CDR1 is MNHEY and CDR2 is SMNVEV in the germline V gene (reference sequence). CDR3 sequence: CASSHYQGGQHF. DNA of the CDR3: TGTGCCAGCAGTCATTATCAGGGGGGCCAGCATTTT.

The V call is TRBV6-6, the J call TRBJ1-5; D is uncertain. Trimming removed 4 bases from V and 0 bases from J, with 4 bases in between. This CDR3 is 13 amino acids long. Looked up from germline, CDR1 is MNHNY and CDR2 is SVGAGI (reference sequence). The CDR3 protein is CASSWNSNQPQHF. CDR3 DNA sequence: TGTGCCAGCAGTTGGAATAGCAATCAGCCCCAGCATTTT.

V usage is TRBV4-2 and J usage is TRBJ2-1; 9 nucleotides line up with TRBD1. CDR1 is LGHNA, CDR2 YNFKEQ, per germline. The CDR3 length is 16 residues. The ends lost 4 bases at V and 5 bases at J; junction bases unmatched: 9. CDR3 sequence: CASSPIARDRDNEQFF. The CDR3, as DNA: TGTGCCAGCAGCCCGATCGCCCGGGACAGGGACAATGAGCAGTTCTTC.

V usage is TRBV29-1 and J usage is TRBJ2-1, with D perhaps TRBD1 (6 bases). The germline V gene encodes CDR1 SQVTM and CDR2 ANQGSEA. This CDR3 comprises 13 residues. V lost 5 bases, J lost 6 bases, and 14 bases lay in between. The CDR3 spells CSVTGTLPNEQFF. Here the CDR3 DNA reads TGCAGCGTTACCGGGACACTACCCAATGAGCAGTTCTTC.

The gene calls are TRBV18 and TRBJ2-5, with a possible D match to TRBD1 (7 bases). With 5 bases removed from V and 4 bases from J, the gap between germline ends came to 17 bases. Per the germline V gene, CDR1 is KGHSH and CDR2 is LQKENI. The CDR3 runs 15 residues. This CDR3 is CASSENRQGGETQYF. The CDR3 coding sequence is TGTGCCAGCTCAGAGAACCGACAGGGAGGAGAGACCCAGTACTTC.

This chain links TRBV15 with TRBJ1-5, with TRBD1 as a possible D gene (5 bases). Germline assignment: CDR1 LNHNV and CDR2 YYDKDF (reference sequence). This CDR3 is built from 15 residues. V was trimmed by 0 bases and J by 7 bases, leaving 13 bases between them. Here the CDR3 reads CATSREAGPPQPQHF. DNA of the CDR3: TGTGCCACCAGCAGAGAGGCAGGGCCCCCCCAGCCCCAGCATTTT. Variable domain in full (rest from reference TRBV15 and TRBJ1-5): DAMVIQNPRYQVTQFGKPVTLSCSQTLNHNVMYWYQQKSSQAPKLLFHYYDKDFNNEADTPDNFQSRRPNTSFCFLDIRSPGLGDTAMYLCATSREAGPPQPQHFGDGTRLSIL.

The V and J genes are TRBV11-1 and TRBJ2-1; D is ambiguous. The germline gives CDR1 SGHAT, CDR2 FQDESV (reference sequence). Deletions cut 5 bases from V and 0 bases from J, with 17 bases between. There are 17 residues in the CDR3. CDR3 protein: CASSPGPQGFSYNEQFF. CDR3 coding DNA: TGTGCCAGCAGCCCTGGGCCGCAAGGATTCTCCTACAATGAGCAGTTCTTC. Combining the CDR3 with reference TRBV11-1 and TRBJ2-1 gives the whole variable domain EAEVAQSPRYKITEKSQAVAFWCDPISGHATLYWYRQILGQGPELLVQFQDESVVDDSQLPKDRFSAERLKGVDSTLKIQPAELGDSAMYLCASSPGPQGFSYNEQFFGPGTRLTVL.

This chain joins TRBV6-6 and TRBJ2-3; 9 positions match TRBD1. Germline-derived CDR1 and CDR2 are MNHNY and SVGAGI (reference sequence). Trimming took 7 bases from V and 2 from J; bases not matched to a gene: 4. The CDR3 runs 14 residues. CDR3 bases: TGTGCCAGCACCTGGGACAGGGACACAGATACGCAGTATTTT. This translates into CASTWDRDTDTQYF.

The rearrangement uses TRBV15 and TRBJ1-5, with TRBD1 as a possible D gene (5 bases). The ends were cut back, 5 bases at V and 0 bases at J, with 11 bases in the middle. Per germline, CDR1 LNHNV and CDR2 YYDKDF (reference sequence). The CDR3 runs to 15 residues. The CDR3 nucleotides are TGTGCCACCAGCGGAGGTAGGGGTAGCAATCAGCCCCAGCATTTT. Translating it yields CATSGGRGSNQPQHF. The full variable domain, its missing parts supplied by reference TRBV15 and TRBJ1-5, is DAMVIQNPRYQVTQFGKPVTLSCSQTLNHNVMYWYQQKSSQAPKLLFHYYDKDFNNEADTPDNFQSRRPNTSFCFLDIRSPGLGDTAMYLCATSGGRGSNQPQHFGDGTRLSIL.

The genes are TRBV18 and TRBJ2-7; 12 bases are a match to TRBD2. The V segment lost 6 bases and the J segment 4 bases; nucleotides outside the gene matches: 10. This CDR3 spans 16 amino acids. Germline assignment: CDR1 KGHSH and CDR2 LQKENI. CDR3 protein: CASSPDGLAGIYEQYF. DNA of the CDR3: TGTGCCAGCTCCCCGGATGGACTAGCGGGGATATACGAGCAGTACTTC.

This clone was counted between two and nine times. This rearrangement joins TRBV4-1 to TRBJ2-1; 7 bases are shared with TRBD2. The CDR3 runs to 17 residues. Trimming took 0 bases from V and 0 from J; bases not matched to a gene: 5. Per the germline V gene, CDR1 is MGHRA and CDR2 is YSYEKL. In nucleotides, the CDR3 is TGCGCCAGCAGCCAAGATCCCCTAGCGGCCTCCTACAATGAGCAGTTCTTC. This sequence encodes CASSQDPLAASYNEQFF.

V gene TRBV28 combines with J gene TRBJ2-5; D is unclear. This CDR3 spans 14 amino acids. Trimming took 5 bases from V and 4 from J, leaving 14 bases between them. The germline V gene has CDR1 MDHEN and CDR2 SYDVKM. The CDR3 reads CASSTRALRETQYF. CDR3 sequence (DNA): TGTGCCAGCAGTACAAGGGCTTTGAGAGAGACCCAGTACTTC.

V gene TRBV7-8 combines with J gene TRBJ2-1; 8 bases match TRBD1. Germline V gives CDR1 SGHVS, CDR2 FQNEAQ. The CDR3 totals 16 residues. The junction had 12 bases not matched to a gene; V was cut back by 7 bases and J by 4 bases. CDR3 sequence reads: CASTQYRGMGYNEQFF. As DNA, the CDR3 is TGTGCCAGCACCCAGTACAGGGGGATGGGGTACAATGAGCAGTTCTTC.

The V and J genes are TRBV6-5 and TRBJ2-2; D call uncertain. The germline gives CDR1 MNHEY, CDR2 SVGAGI. With 7 bases removed from V and 6 bases from J, the gap between germline ends came to 9 bases. This CDR3 comprises 12 residues. The CDR3 region is CASTQVSGELFF. In DNA form, the CDR3 reads TGTGCCAGCACCCAGGTTTCCGGGGAGCTGTTTTTT.

Many counts were recorded for this clone. The chain joins TRBV5-1 to TRBJ2-7; possibly TRBD1 for D (5 bases). CDR1 and CDR2 from the germline V gene are SGHRS and YFSETQ. CDR3 length equals 13 residues. V was cut by 3 bases and J by 3 bases, with 10 bases left in between. The CDR3 DNA sequence: TGCGCCAGCAGCTGGGGCGATTACTACGAGCAGTACTTC. This translates into CASSWGDYYEQYF.

The chain carries TRBV10-2 and TRBJ2-3; 10 positions agree with TRBD2. Trimming removed 7 bases from V and 0 bases from J; junction bases left unmatched: 7. Germline V lookup: CDR1 WSHSY, CDR2 SAAADI. The CDR3 loop spans 16 amino acids. CDR3 loop: CASTELAGTSTDTQYF. In nucleotides, the CDR3 is TGCGCCAGCACGGAACTAGCGGGAACTAGCACAGATACGCAGTATTTT.

The chain carries TRBV25-1 and TRBJ2-5, with D perhaps matching TRBD1 (5 bases). V gave up 11 bases and J gave up 5 bases, with 18 bases separating them. Germline V gene data show CDR1 as MGHDK and CDR2 as SYGVNS. This CDR3 has 13 residues. CDR3 amino acids: CASRQTGLETQYF. The CDR3 nucleotides read TGTGCCTCCCGACAGACGGGTCTGGAGACCCAGTACTTC.

Of note for this clone: The sample holds other DNA sequences that translate to the same CDR3. The V call is TRBV7-3, the J call TRBJ2-1; the D is unclear. V was cut by 6 bases and J by 10 bases, with 10 bases left in between. Germline V gene sequence: CDR1 SGHTA, CDR2 FQGTGA. This CDR3 is built from 11 residues. As DNA, the CDR3 is TGTGCCAGCAGTTTGGGCGGAGAGCAGTTCTTC. Translation gives CASSLGGEQFF.